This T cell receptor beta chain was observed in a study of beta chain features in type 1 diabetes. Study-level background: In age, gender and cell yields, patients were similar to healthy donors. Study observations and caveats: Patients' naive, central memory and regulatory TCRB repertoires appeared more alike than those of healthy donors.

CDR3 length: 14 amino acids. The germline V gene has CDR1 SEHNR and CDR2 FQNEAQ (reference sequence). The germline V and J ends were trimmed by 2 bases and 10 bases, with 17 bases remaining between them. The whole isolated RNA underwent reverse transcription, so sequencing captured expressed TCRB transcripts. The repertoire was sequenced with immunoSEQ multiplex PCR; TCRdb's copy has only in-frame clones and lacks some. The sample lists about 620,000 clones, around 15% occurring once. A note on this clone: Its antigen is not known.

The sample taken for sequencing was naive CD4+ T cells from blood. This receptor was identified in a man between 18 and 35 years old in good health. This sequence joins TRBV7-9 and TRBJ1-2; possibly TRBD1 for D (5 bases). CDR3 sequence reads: CASSLQGPYGAYTF. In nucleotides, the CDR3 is TGTGCCAGCAGCTTACAGGGCCCCTATGGAGCCTACACCTTC.